This TCR beta chain stems from a study of blood T cell repertoires in COVID-19. Study overall: The analysed material was cDNA or gDNA that came from T cells, B-cell-depleted T cells, or PBMCs.

This CDR3 has 14 residues. V was cut by 6 bases and J by 5 bases, with 16 bases left in between. CDR1 is LNHDA and CDR2 is SQIVND in the germline V gene (reference sequence). The assay was immunoSEQ multiplex PCR, and TCRdb's table has in-frame clones only and misses some. The sample has some 150,000 clones; about 88% are singletons. The sequence was obtained from a man aged 45 to 65 with active or convalescent COVID-19. Sequenced input: peripheral blood. This sequence joins TRBV19 and TRBJ2-5; possibly TRBD1 for D (6 bases). In nucleotides, the CDR3 is TGTGCCAGTAGCAGGACAGTGACGGGGGAGACCCAGTACTTC. It specifies CASSRTVTGETQYF.